These T cell receptor beta chains were read from a single sample in a study of blood T cell repertoires in COVID-19. The repertoire was sequenced with immunoSEQ multiplex PCR; TCRdb's copy has only in-frame clones and lacks some. The data show tens of thousands of clones, with roughly 90% seen just once and around 5% held by the top ten. The sample consisted of peripheral blood. All receptors derive from a human donor in a cohort sampled during active COVID-19. The CDR3 runs from the conserved cysteine through the conserved F or W. The order of the fields is D gene, J gene, V gene, clone size, CDR3 protein, CDR3 DNA. D genes are given only for firm matches. Not every row has a clone size; where given, it reads once, few, many or a size class.

D gene: -
J gene: TRBJ2-7
V gene: TRBV21-1
clone size: -
CDR3 protein: CASSDGTSGPLRAYEQYF
CDR3 DNA: TGTGCCAGCAGCGACGGGACTAGCGGCCCTTTAAGAGCGTACGAGCAGTACTTC

D gene: -
J gene: TRBJ2-5
V gene: TRBV27
clone size: -
CDR3 protein: CASSFLGGVQETQYF
CDR3 DNA: TGTGCCAGCAGTTTCCTCGGCGGGGTCCAAGAGACCCAGTACTTC

D gene: -
J gene: TRBJ1-5
V gene: TRBV6-5
clone size: -
CDR3 protein: CASRLDSHSNQPQHF
CDR3 DNA: TGTGCCAGCAGGTTGGACAGCCATAGCAATCAGCCCCAGCATTTT

D gene: TRBD2
J gene: TRBJ2-1
V gene: TRBV3-1/TRBV3-2
clone size: once
CDR3 protein: CASSQGSGRGFTYNEQFF
CDR3 DNA: TGTGCCAGCAGCCAGGGTAGCGGGAGGGGGTTTACCTACAATGAGCAGTTCTTC

D gene: -
J gene: TRBJ1-1
V gene: TRBV6-5
clone size: once
CDR3 protein: CASSSRNSLAAFF
CDR3 DNA: TGTGCCAGCAGTAGTAGGAACAGTCTCGCAGCTTTCTTT

D gene: -
J gene: TRBJ1-5
V gene: TRBV12-3/TRBV12-4
clone size: -
CDR3 protein: CASSLGGVQPQHF
CDR3 DNA: TGTGCCAGCAGTTTAGGGGGGGTCCAGCCCCAGCATTTT

D gene: TRBD1
J gene: TRBJ2-6
V gene: TRBV4-1
clone size: -
CDR3 protein: CASSRRQGSGANVLTF
CDR3 DNA: TGCGCCAGCAGCCGACGACAGGGGTCTGGGGCCAACGTCCTGACTTTC

D gene: TRBD1
J gene: TRBJ1-4
V gene: TRBV4-1
clone size: -
CDR3 protein: CASRRDRGNEKLFF
CDR3 DNA: TGCGCCAGCAGGCGGGACAGGGGGAATGAAAAACTGTTTTTT

D gene: -
J gene: TRBJ2-3
V gene: TRBV7-2
clone size: -
CDR3 protein: CASSLEKSGLKNTQYF
CDR3 DNA: TGTGCCAGCAGCTTAGAAAAGTCGGGACTCAAGAATACGCAGTATTTT

D gene: -
J gene: TRBJ2-1
V gene: TRBV4-2
clone size: -
CDR3 protein: CASSQGLSEQFF
CDR3 DNA: TGTGCCAGCAGCCAAGGGCTCTCTGAGCAGTTCTTC

D gene: TRBD1
J gene: TRBJ2-5
V gene: TRBV7-9
clone size: -
CDR3 protein: CASSLGTGGETQYF
CDR3 DNA: TGTGCCAGCAGCTTAGGGACAGGGGGAGAGACCCAGTACTTC

D gene: TRBD1
J gene: TRBJ2-7
V gene: TRBV9
clone size: once
CDR3 protein: CASSAGGDRGDEQYF
CDR3 DNA: TGTGCCAGCAGCGCCGGGGGGGACAGGGGCGACGAGCAGTACTTC

D gene: -
J gene: TRBJ2-4
V gene: TRBV4-2
clone size: -
CDR3 protein: CASSQFIQAKTDIQYF
CDR3 DNA: TGTGCCAGCAGCCAATTCATACAGGCGAAGACGGACATTCAGTACTTC

D gene: -
J gene: TRBJ2-7
V gene: TRBV5-6
clone size: -
CDR3 protein: CASSLAVTNSYEQYF
CDR3 DNA: TGTGCCAGCAGCTTGGCCGTGACTAACTCCTACGAGCAGTACTTC

D gene: TRBD2
J gene: TRBJ2-1
V gene: TRBV24-1
clone size: -
CDR3 protein: CATSDLASGGYEQFF
CDR3 DNA: TGTGCCACCAGTGATTTGGCTAGCGGGGGCTATGAGCAGTTCTTC

D gene: TRBD1
J gene: TRBJ1-2
V gene: TRBV5-4
clone size: -
CDR3 protein: CASKGADYGYTF
CDR3 DNA: TGTGCCAGCAAGGGGGCTGACTATGGCTACACCTTC

D gene: -
J gene: TRBJ2-7
V gene: TRBV15
clone size: -
CDR3 protein: CATSSDSYEQYF
CDR3 DNA: TGTGCCACCAGCAGTGACAGCTACGAGCAGTACTTC

D gene: -
J gene: TRBJ2-5
V gene: TRBV5-6
clone size: -
CDR3 protein: CASRRGLGNQETQYF
CDR3 DNA: TGTGCCAGCCGGAGAGGGCTAGGGAACCAAGAGACCCAGTACTTC

D gene: -
J gene: TRBJ2-2
V gene: TRBV19
clone size: -
CDR3 protein: CASSYSGELFF
CDR3 DNA: TGTGCCAGTAGCTATTCCGGGGAGCTGTTTTTT

D gene: -
J gene: TRBJ1-2
V gene: TRBV6-5
clone size: few
CDR3 protein: CASRVTVLDGYTF
CDR3 DNA: TGTGCCAGCAGAGTGACAGTTTTGGATGGCTACACCTTC

D gene: -
J gene: TRBJ2-7
V gene: TRBV19
clone size: -
CDR3 protein: CASSPRTGLSYEQYF
CDR3 DNA: TGTGCCAGTAGTCCACGGACGGGGTTGTCCTACGAGCAGTACTTC

D gene: -
J gene: TRBJ1-3
V gene: TRBV29-1
clone size: -
CDR3 protein: CSVCRAGAGNTIYF
CDR3 DNA: TGCAGCGTTTGTCGGGCCGGGGCTGGAAACACCATATATTTT

D gene: TRBD2
J gene: TRBJ2-1
V gene: TRBV15
clone size: -
CDR3 protein: CATSTWGEGGNEQFF
CDR3 DNA: TGTGCCACCAGCACCTGGGGGGAGGGAGGGAATGAGCAGTTCTTC

D gene: -
J gene: TRBJ1-4
V gene: TRBV7-9
clone size: -
CDR3 protein: CASSLRVGSGGDEKLFF
CDR3 DNA: TGTGCCAGCAGCTTAAGGGTCGGTTCGGGGGGCGATGAAAAACTGTTTTTT

D gene: -
J gene: TRBJ1-1
V gene: TRBV18
clone size: -
CDR3 protein: CASSYKEGTEAFF
CDR3 DNA: TGTGCCAGCTCGTATAAGGAGGGGACTGAAGCTTTCTTT

D gene: -
J gene: TRBJ2-6
V gene: TRBV7-9
clone size: -
CDR3 protein: CASSLLRQAAYSGANVLTF
CDR3 DNA: TGTGCCAGCAGCTTACTGAGACAAGCCGCCTACTCTGGGGCCAACGTCCTGACTTTC

D gene: -
J gene: TRBJ2-3
V gene: TRBV7-3
clone size: -
CDR3 protein: CASSPSYRDTQYF
CDR3 DNA: TGTGCCAGCAGCCCAAGCTACAGGGATACGCAGTATTTT

D gene: -
J gene: TRBJ2-3
V gene: TRBV6-2/TRBV6-3
clone size: -
CDR3 protein: CASSYRMLGGHTDTQYF
CDR3 DNA: TGTGCCAGCAGTTACCGGATGCTGGGGGGGCACACAGATACGCAGTATTTT

D gene: TRBD2
J gene: TRBJ2-2
V gene: TRBV5-4
clone size: -
CDR3 protein: CASSGWTSGDTGELFF
CDR3 DNA: TGTGCCAGCAGCGGTTGGACTAGCGGAGACACCGGGGAGCTGTTTTTT

D gene: TRBD1
J gene: TRBJ1-4
V gene: TRBV3-1/TRBV3-2
clone size: -
CDR3 protein: CASSKKHQPGQGGEKLFF
CDR3 DNA: TGTGCCAGCAGCAAAAAACACCAACCGGGACAGGGGGGTGAAAAACTGTTTTTT

D gene: TRBD2
J gene: TRBJ2-1
V gene: TRBV19
clone size: -
CDR3 protein: CASSRPGLAGLINEQFF
CDR3 DNA: TGTGCCAGTAGTAGACCTGGGCTAGCGGGACTGATAAATGAGCAGTTCTTC

D gene: -
J gene: TRBJ1-1
V gene: TRBV11-2
clone size: -
CDR3 protein: CASSDRQVMNTEAFF
CDR3 DNA: TGTGCCAGCAGCGACCGACAGGTGATGAACACTGAAGCTTTCTTT

D gene: TRBD2
J gene: TRBJ2-3
V gene: TRBV14
clone size: -
CDR3 protein: CASSQDPPWEGLTDTQYF
CDR3 DNA: TGTGCCAGCAGCCAAGATCCCCCGTGGGAGGGTCTTACAGATACGCAGTATTTT

D gene: TRBD2
J gene: TRBJ2-1
V gene: TRBV13
clone size: once
CDR3 protein: CASSLPLLAGVNNEQFF
CDR3 DNA: TGTGCCAGCAGCCTTCCTCTCCTAGCGGGAGTAAACAATGAGCAGTTCTTC

D gene: -
J gene: TRBJ1-4
V gene: TRBV27
clone size: -
CDR3 protein: CASSLTATNEKLFF
CDR3 DNA: TGTGCCAGCAGTTTGACTGCTACTAATGAAAAACTGTTTTTT

D gene: TRBD1
J gene: TRBJ1-2
V gene: TRBV6-5
clone size: few
CDR3 protein: CASSYSTGKGGYTF
CDR3 DNA: TGTGCCAGCAGTTACTCGACAGGGAAGGGAGGCTACACCTTC

D gene: TRBD1
J gene: TRBJ2-7
V gene: TRBV30
clone size: once
CDR3 protein: CAWRGTAYEQYF
CDR3 DNA: TGTGCCTGGAGAGGGACAGCTTACGAGCAGTACTTC

D gene: TRBD1
J gene: TRBJ2-7
V gene: TRBV2
clone size: -
CDR3 protein: CASSTPGQGYEQYF
CDR3 DNA: TGTGCCAGCAGTACACCGGGACAGGGGTACGAGCAGTACTTC

D gene: TRBD1
J gene: TRBJ1-1
V gene: TRBV27
clone size: -
CDR3 protein: CASSRQGGNTEAFF
CDR3 DNA: TGTGCCAGCAGTCGACAGGGGGGGAACACTGAAGCTTTCTTT

D gene: -
J gene: TRBJ2-2
V gene: TRBV5-4
clone size: -
CDR3 protein: CASSGAEGGELFF
CDR3 DNA: TGTGCCAGCAGCGGAGCGGAGGGCGGGGAGCTGTTTTTT

D gene: -
J gene: TRBJ1-3
V gene: TRBV4-3
clone size: -
CDR3 protein: CASSQEPQGSGNTIYF
CDR3 DNA: TGCGCCAGCAGCCAAGAACCCCAGGGATCTGGAAACACCATATATTTT

D gene: -
J gene: TRBJ1-1
V gene: TRBV7-2
clone size: -
CDR3 protein: CASSLRHNTEAFF
CDR3 DNA: TGTGCCAGCAGCTTACGACATAACACTGAAGCTTTCTTT

D gene: TRBD1
J gene: TRBJ2-7
V gene: TRBV4-1
clone size: few
CDR3 protein: CASRAFGDSNYEQYF
CDR3 DNA: TGCGCCAGCAGGGCGTTTGGGGACAGCAACTACGAGCAGTACTTC

D gene: -
J gene: TRBJ1-5
V gene: TRBV10-3
clone size: -
CDR3 protein: CAIRPGLNSNQPQHF
CDR3 DNA: TGTGCCATACGACCAGGGCTCAATAGCAATCAGCCCCAGCATTTT

D gene: -
J gene: TRBJ1-6
V gene: TRBV27
clone size: -
CDR3 protein: CASSLQAGTPLHF
CDR3 DNA: TGTGCCAGCAGTTTACAGGCTGGAACACCCCTCCACTTT

D gene: -
J gene: TRBJ2-7
V gene: TRBV7-3
clone size: -
CDR3 protein: CASSPNGGPVVEQYF
CDR3 DNA: TGTGCCAGCAGCCCCAATGGAGGGCCGGTTGTCGAGCAGTACTTC

D gene: TRBD2
J gene: TRBJ2-3
V gene: TRBV9
clone size: -
CDR3 protein: CASSTGTSGEDTQYF
CDR3 DNA: TGTGCCAGCAGCACAGGGACTAGCGGGGAGGATACGCAGTATTTT

D gene: TRBD2
J gene: TRBJ2-1
V gene: TRBV5-4
clone size: -
CDR3 protein: CASSLAVSGDYNEQFF
CDR3 DNA: TGTGCCAGCAGCTTGGCCGTTAGCGGGGACTACAATGAGCAGTTCTTC

D gene: -
J gene: TRBJ1-1
V gene: TRBV30
clone size: -
CDR3 protein: CAWSPVNTEAFF
CDR3 DNA: TGTGCCTGGTCGCCAGTGAACACTGAAGCTTTCTTT

D gene: -
J gene: TRBJ1-4
V gene: TRBV28
clone size: few
CDR3 protein: CASSTRRVANEKLFF
CDR3 DNA: TGTGCCAGCAGTACCCGGAGGGTGGCTAATGAAAAACTGTTTTTT

D gene: -
J gene: TRBJ2-5
V gene: TRBV9
clone size: -
CDR3 protein: CASSVEHYQETQYF
CDR3 DNA: TGTGCCAGCAGCGTAGAGCACTACCAAGAGACCCAGTACTTC

D gene: TRBD1
J gene: TRBJ1-2
V gene: TRBV5-4
clone size: once
CDR3 protein: CASSPQGDYGYTF
CDR3 DNA: TGTGCCAGCAGCCCGCAGGGGGACTATGGCTACACCTTC

D gene: -
J gene: TRBJ1-5
V gene: TRBV19
clone size: -
CDR3 protein: CASRVASLRGYQPQHF
CDR3 DNA: TGTGCCAGTAGAGTAGCGTCACTCAGAGGGTATCAGCCCCAGCATTTT

D gene: -
J gene: TRBJ2-1
V gene: TRBV27
clone size: -
CDR3 protein: CASLSSFTGYGEQFF
CDR3 DNA: TGTGCCAGCCTCAGTTCCTTTACAGGGTATGGTGAGCAGTTCTTC

D gene: TRBD2
J gene: TRBJ2-3
V gene: TRBV3-1/TRBV3-2
clone size: few
CDR3 protein: CASSRSGRTDTQYF
CDR3 DNA: TGTGCCAGCAGCCGTAGCGGGAGAACGGATACGCAGTATTTT

D gene: TRBD1
J gene: TRBJ2-3
V gene: TRBV19
clone size: -
CDR3 protein: CASSKGQGADTQYF
CDR3 DNA: TGTGCCAGTAGTAAGGGACAGGGGGCAGATACGCAGTATTTT